A selection of T cell receptor beta chains follows, all from one sample in a study of control samples from healthy donors and cancer patients. Sequencing used immunoSEQ multiplex PCR; TCRdb keeps in-frame clones, though not all of them. Among about 150,000 clones listed, over 90% were seen once. Material: blood. The receptors originated from a man between 50 and 59 years old in good health. Each CDR3 is given with its conserved first and last residue.

>TRBV10-2|TRBJ2-5
CASSGLGGETQYF
>TRBV5-6|TRBJ2-1
CASSLDVGSSYNEQFF
>TRBV6-5|TRBJ2-1
CASGTSGRHYNEQFF
>TRBV6-5|TRBJ2-7
CASRGVGYEQYF
>TRBV11-2|TRBJ2-7
CASGSLAGGRSYEQYF
>TRBV18|TRBJ2-5
CASSPSRGQETQYF
>TRBV18|TRBJ2-1
CASSPVQGLSSYNEQFF
>TRBV7-9|TRBJ1-2
CASSLGATTSNYGYTF
>TRBV4-2|TRBJ2-3
CASSQEGTGSTDTQYF
>TRBV5-8|TRBJ2-1
CASSLGLAVHNEQFF
>TRBV12-3/TRBV12-4|TRBJ1-2
CASSPGDYGYTF
>TRBV6-5|TRBJ1-1
CASSPDRVGAFF
>TRBV9|TRBJ1-5
CASSVGAGANQPQHF
>TRBV24-1|TRBJ1-2
CATSTGYGYTF
>TRBV3-1/TRBV3-2|TRBJ2-3
CASSLSSGSSDTQYF
>TRBV7-9|TRBJ2-3
CASSLRGFTGTDTQYF
>TRBV5-1|TRBJ1-3
CASSSTGNTIYF
>TRBV5-1|TRBJ2-1
CASSLAGNQLFAEQFF
>TRBV28|TRBJ2-6
CASSGPYNNVLTF
>TRBV5-1|TRBJ2-1
CASSLAREQFF
>TRBV29-1|TRBJ1-2
CSVTERGGYTF
>TRBV7-3|TRBJ2-7
CASSSQPGLSYEQYF
>TRBV9|TRBJ1-5
CASSAGQGVIGNQPQHF
>TRBV30|TRBJ1-4
CAWSAPRQTTNEKLFF
>TRBV11-2|TRBJ1-5
CASSLKGAGQPQHF
>TRBV5-1|TRBJ1-3
CASSPDNSGNTIYF
>TRBV7-2|TRBJ2-1
CASSITGGRQFF
>TRBV28|TRBJ1-2
CASSRGGSPNYGYTF
>TRBV7-6|TRBJ2-2
CASSLEASGRSGELFF
>TRBV10-3|TRBJ2-5
CAIAMGVVQETQYF
>TRBV28|TRBJ2-7
CASSSIAGGYEQYF
>TRBV6-6|TRBJ1-1
CASSYYFPAVNTEAFF
>TRBV28|TRBJ2-7
CASSLWTGQDEQYF
>TRBV11-3|TRBJ2-5
CASSLDVTSGGKTQYF
>TRBV3-1/TRBV3-2|TRBJ2-3
CASSRRRPSTDTQYF
>TRBV6-4|TRBJ1-5
CASSETGSNQPQHF
>TRBV4-1|TRBJ1-6
CASSEGLGNSPLHF
>TRBV14|TRBJ2-5
CASSQGGVFRETQYF
>TRBV21-1|TRBJ2-1
CASSSRPWGNEQFF
>TRBV6-5|TRBJ2-4
CASMGDRGRHIQYF
>TRBV7-2|TRBJ1-1
CASSLLDRATEAFF